The 21 T cell receptor beta chains in this list originate from one sample, sequenced in a study of tumor and adjacent non-tumor tissue in lung cancer. The library came from three nested PCR rounds adapted from ARM-PCR protocols. TCRdb ran MiXCR on the multiplex PCR reads and lists one entry per CDR3 protein. Counted here are more than 85,000 distinct CDR3 sequences, about 87% occurring once; the ten biggest clones make up about 23%. No cell sorting was done before RNA was extracted from the tissue. The specimen sequenced was lung tumor tissue. The receptors come from an older man with non-small cell lung cancer.

This clonotype is a singleton in its sample. The genes are TRBV4-2 and TRBJ2-7; possible D gene TRBD2, 5 bases. The CDR3 extends over 12 amino acids. CDR1 and CDR2 from the germline V gene are LGHNA and YNFKEQ. Trimming pared 5 bases from V and 9 bases from J, leaving 14 bases between. The CDR3 region has the DNA TGTGCCAGCAGCGAGGGTTCTAGTGTGCAGTACTTC. This codes for CASSEGSSVQYF.

In the case of this clonotype: No conserved phenylalanine or tryptophan ends this CDR3, so it is likely a read error. The chain links TRBV12-3 or TRBV12-4 to TRBJ1-2; D gene uncertain. This CDR3 has 15 amino acids. The CDR3 sequence: CASSAFSVANYDYTY. DNA for the CDR3: TGTGCCAGCAGTGCTTTTTCTGTCGCTAACTATGACTACACCTAC.

In regard to this clonotype: An end of the junction does not agree with germline; a read error may underlie this. The V gene is TRBV14, the J gene TRBJ2-2, with D unclear. Germline CDR1 and CDR2: SGHDN and FVKESK. This CDR3 contains 12 residues. The CDR3 loop is CANSLRCGELFF. The CDR3 DNA sequence: TGTGCCAACAGCCTTCGCTGCGGGGAGCTGTTTTTT.

V gene TRBV12-3 or TRBV12-4 combines with J gene TRBJ2-7; perhaps D is TRBD1 or TRBD2 (5 bases each). V dropped 5 bases and J dropped 7 bases, with 18 bases sitting between them. This CDR3 spans 14 amino acids. The CDR3, as DNA: TGTGCCAGCAGTGTCCTAACCGGGACGGGTGAGCAGTACTTC. Translating it yields CASSVLTGTGEQYF.

This clonotype has ten or more counts. The chain is built from TRBV6-2 or TRBV6-3 and TRBJ2-2, with D unresolved. Trimming removed 6 bases at V and 2 bases at J, with 7 bases between. In germline, CDR1 is MNHEY, CDR2 SVGEGT. The CDR3 has 13 amino acids. The CDR3 DNA reads as TGTGCCAGCAGCAGAATTAACACCGGGGAGCTGTTTTTT. Encoded protein: CASSRINTGELFF.

Points on this clonotype: This CDR3 fails to terminate in the conserved phenylalanine or tryptophan, so it likely reflects a read error. V and J are TRBV12-3 or TRBV12-4 and TRBJ2-7; 11 nucleotides match TRBD2. J was trimmed by 7 bases and V by 7 bases; bases with no gene match: 15. There are 16 residues in the CDR3. CDR3 in amino acids: CASTRDSTSGSYEQYL. The CDR3 region has the DNA TGTGCCAGCACCAGGGATAGTACTAGCGGGAGTTATGAGCAGTACTTA.

Worth noting for this clonotype: This clone may be a read error of a much larger clone one base away. Without the conserved terminal phenylalanine or tryptophan, this CDR3 likely stems from a read error. V and J are TRBV20-1 and TRBJ2-7, with 7 bases aligning to TRBD1. The CDR3 totals 14 residues. With 0 bases clipped from V and 4 bases from J, the junction kept 6 bases outside the gene matches. Germline V gene data show CDR1 as DFQATT and CDR2 as SNEGSKA (reference sequence). The DNA of the CDR3 is TGCAGTGCTAGAGATGAGGGGGCGGTTTACGAGCAGTACCTC. It is translated as CSARDEGAVYEQYL.

Worth noting for this clonotype: At one of its ends the junction is not consistent with the germline gene, which may arise from a read error. This chain links TRBV11-2 with TRBJ1-3, with D perhaps TRBD1 (5 bases). Germline CDR1 is SGHAT and CDR2 is FQNNGV. The CDR3 is made up of 15 amino acids. The chain's CDR3 is CANSLKGLYGNTIYF. DNA for the CDR3: TGTGCCAACAGCTTAAAGGGGCTCTATGGAAACACCATATATTTT.

About this clonotype itself: Sequence at one end of the junction differs from germline and may be a read error. The chain employs TRBV5-5 and TRBJ1-1; D is uncertain. Germline values: CDR1 SGHKS, CDR2 YYEKEE (reference sequence). There are 14 residues in the CDR3. CDR3 coding DNA: TGTGCCAGCAACCCAGACATCACGAACACTGAAACTTTCTTT. This sequence encodes CASNPDITNTETFF.

Comments on this clonotype: The junction does not match germline at one end; this may be a read error. The J gene is TRBJ2-3, the V gene TRBV4-2, with 10 bases identical to TRBD2. The CDR3 covers 16 residues. Germline CDR1 and CDR2: LGHNA and YNFKEQ. Here the CDR3 reads CASSQESGGGTDTHYF. The CDR3 DNA reads as TGTGCCAGCAGCCAGGAGAGCGGGGGGGGCACAGATACGCACTATTTT.

As regards this clonotype: The CDR3 ends on some other residue instead of the conserved phenylalanine or tryptophan, so this is likely a read error. This chain uses TRBV4-1 with TRBJ2-5, with D possibly TRBD2 on 5 matching bases. The germline gives CDR1 MGHRA, CDR2 YSYEKL. The CDR3 totals 14 residues. The CDR3 DNA sequence: TGTGCCAGCAGCCAACAGAGGAGGCAAGAGACCCAGTACATC. It codes for CASSQQRRQETQYI.

About this clonotype itself: A read error may produce the germline difference seen at one junction end. The chain has TRBV6-5 and TRBJ2-2; no clear D. Germline lookup yields CDR1 MNHEY and CDR2 SVGAGI. The CDR3 length is 14 residues. The CDR3 loop reads CASSFWPNTGELFF. The CDR3 region has the DNA TGTGCAAGCAGTTTCTGGCCAAACACCGGGGAGCTGTTTTTT.

This clonotype was counted at least ten times. The chain employs TRBV20-1 and TRBJ2-3; unclear D gene. Trimming took off 4 bases at V and 6 bases at J, with 26 bases between the two ends. CDR1 is DFQATT and CDR2 is SNEGSKA in the germline V gene (reference sequence). This CDR3 has 17 residues. CDR3 loop: CSATQTHYTGFADTQYF. The CDR3 DNA is TGCAGTGCTACCCAGACCCACTACACCGGGTTCGCGGATACGCAGTATTTT.

The chain has TRBV28 and TRBJ2-5; 8 bases align to TRBD2. Per germline, CDR1 MDHEN and CDR2 SYDVKM. This CDR3 comprises 13 residues. Unmatched junction bases numbered 4, after V lost 3 bases and J lost 7 bases. CDR3 region: CASSFPGRGTQYF. The CDR3 nucleotides read TGTGCCAGCAGTTTTCCCGGGAGGGGGACCCAGTACTTC.

A single count supports this clonotype. This chain uses TRBV4-3 with TRBJ2-1, with 8 bases identical to TRBD2. V shed 0 bases and J 6 bases; nucleotides not matched to a gene: 10. Germline values: CDR1 LGHNA, CDR2 YSLEER. This CDR3 spans 17 amino acids. This CDR3 reads CASSQDPAGAKINEQFF. DNA of the CDR3: TGCGCCAGCAGCCAAGACCCAGCGGGAGCTAAAATCAATGAGCAGTTCTTC.

The chain joins TRBV12-3 or TRBV12-4 to TRBJ1-2; unclear D gene. Between the trimmed V and J ends, which lost 3 bases and 11 bases, there was a span of 10 bases. This CDR3 comprises 11 residues. In nucleotides, the CDR3 is TGTGCCAGCAGTTTGGGATATGATTACACCTTC. It yields the protein CASSLGYDYTF.

Details on this clonotype: As the CDR3 is not closed by the conserved phenylalanine or tryptophan, this likely results from a read error. The chain employs TRBV6-6 and TRBJ2-3; TRBD1 agrees at 9 bases. The V gene's germline CDR1 is MNHNY and CDR2 SVGAGI (reference sequence). The CDR3 sequence is 17 residues long. CDR3 sequence: CGSSYDPDRGGTDMQYS. DNA of the CDR3: TGTGGCAGCAGTTACGATCCAGACAGGGGGGGCACAGATATGCAGTATTCT.

Details on this clonotype: The junction and the germline gene differ at one end; a read error may be behind it. The chain joins TRBV11-3 to TRBJ1-2; D is possibly TRBD1 (5 bases). CDR1 and CDR2 from the germline V gene are SGHNT and YENEEA. The CDR3 is 15 amino acids. The CDR3 DNA reads TGTGCCAGCAGCTTAATTAAGGGGACTGAGAGAGGCTATACCTTC. It is translated as CASSLIKGTERGYTF.

Note on this clonotype: A read error may produce the germline difference seen at one junction end. V usage is TRBV7-9 and J usage is TRBJ2-7; D not certain. Germline-derived CDR1 and CDR2 are SEHNR and FQNEAQ (reference sequence). The length of the CDR3 is 14 residues. The CDR3 region is CVSSLDPMWDEQYF. The DNA for the CDR3 is TGTGTCAGCAGCTTAGATCCCATGTGGGACGAGCAGTACTTC.

A word on this clonotype: One junction end does not reproduce the germline sequence, and a read error may be involved. The rearrangement links TRBV28 to TRBJ2-3; TRBD2 is a possible D gene (6 bases). The germline gives CDR1 MDHEN, CDR2 SYDVKM. The CDR3 is 14 residues long. The CDR3 DNA sequence: TGTGCCAACAGTCAGAGTAGGAGGGTAGATACACAGTATTTT. It is translated as CANSQSRRVDTQYF.

This clonotype was seen only a few times. A much larger clone lies one base from this, so it may be a read error. The V and J genes are TRBV28 and TRBJ2-7, with D perhaps matching TRBD2 (5 bases). The germline V gene has CDR1 MDHEN and CDR2 SYDVKM. The CDR3 contains 14 residues. The CDR3 here is CVSSSNGLSYEQYF. CDR3 sequence (DNA): TGTGTCAGCAGTTCAAATGGACTGTCCTACGAGCAGTACTTC.